This TCR beta chain is drawn from a study of blood T cell repertoires in COVID-19. Study-wide background: Spain, Italy and the United States supplied samples that represented acute and convalescent COVID-19. T cells, B-cell-depleted T cells, or PBMCs supplied cDNA or gDNA.

How the authors handled the data: Reference gene primer amplification gave nucleated cell count estimates. Only in-frame clones appear in the TCRdb table, and some are missing; sequencing was by immunoSEQ multiplex PCR. V and J calls and clone size are as listed in that table; D and trimming were resolved from the DNA. The data hold 90,000 to 150,000 clones, with about 85% observed a single time. Sequenced input: peripheral blood. The clonotype originates from a man older than 75 with acute or convalescent COVID-19.

The CDR3 sequence: CASSPSRGRYEQYF. CDR3 bases: TGTGCCAGCAGTCCTTCCCGGGGAAGGTACGAGCAGTACTTC. The chain links TRBV6-5 to TRBJ2-7; possible D gene TRBD2, 5 bases. Trimming pared 5 bases from V and 4 bases from J, leaving 15 bases between. This CDR3 spans 14 amino acids. Germline V gives CDR1 MNHEY, CDR2 SVGAGI.